This T cell receptor beta chain was retrieved from a study of cytotoxic CD8 clonotypes in ibrutinib-treated CLL (dated by TCRdb to the early 2020s). For context, the study as a whole: The cohort had around twelve relapsed/refractory and approximately 15 treatment-naive patients; around 17 were IGHV unmutated. Longitudinal samples were available for about 30% of the 86 trial participants. Cryopreserved peripheral blood mononuclear cells were collected at three points: before therapy, at response, and at either sustained remission or disease progression. An average of about 250,000 productive templates and approximately 90,000 productive rearrangements was obtained per sample. Samples at response were collected after a median of about 12 months of treatment, with a range of roughly 6 to 40 months. Responses were partial in roughly 24 patients and complete in 2; after median about 63 months follow-up, approximately 15 stayed in remission and around 12 progressed.

The goal of deep resolution MiSeq sequencing was a depth between 1 in 1 million and 1 in 200,000 T cells, and coverage averaged 10x per clonotype. TCR beta libraries were generated with the immunoSEQ hsTCRB Kit. The authors' analysis ran thus. The data were analyzed with ImmunoSEQ Analyzer and ImmunoSEQ Data Assistant, and V, D and J gene assignments followed IMGT definitions. Clonality, which ranges from 0 to 1, was calculated as one minus the normalized Shannon entropy of productive rearrangement frequencies. Only overrepresented clonotypes making up at least 0.05% of each patient's repertoire were included in the public clonotype analysis. Roughly 13 age-matched healthy donor repertoires from immuneACCESS served as clonality controls. As stored in TCRdb, this immuneACCESS dataset retains in-frame rearrangements with V and J assigned. A fraction of the clones does not appear; measured against another copy, unresolved V genes explain less than half of the discrepancy, and the remainder lacks a known reason. V and J calls and clone size are copied from that table; D and trimming were computed from the DNA. Counted in this sample were approximately 32,000 clones; approximately 45% of them appeared once. The ten largest clones take up approximately 17% of the sample.

The CDR3 spans 16 residues, from the cysteine through the phenylalanine. Of the read, only the CDR3 DNA is kept; its 48 bases are in frame from base 1. Trimming removed 2 bases from V and 5 bases from J; the gene matches leave 9 bases unexplained. Reading the germline V gene gives CDR1 SGHRS and CDR2 YFSETQ. For TCR beta library preparation, roughly 2 micrograms of genomic DNA were extracted from the cryopreserved PBMCs. High-throughput TCR beta sequencing was performed on longitudinal blood samples from CLL patients receiving ibrutinib monotherapy. The patients were enrolled in a single-center, open-label phase 2 trial of ibrutinib monotherapy. Points on this clone: Its antigen is not yet known. Within one base of it there is no much larger clone, and no base qualities were kept.

The investigation overall reported the following: Clonality increased at ibrutinib response, stayed stable in sustained remission, and fell back toward baseline at progression. At baseline, clonality was higher than in age-matched healthy donors and showed a strong correlation with circulating CD8+ T-cell counts. Sampling times were not matched between sustained-remission and progressing patients, and lymph node repertoires were not studied. Public clonotypes were rare and either contracted or stayed stable during treatment, and the rise in clonality at ibrutinib response reflected the expansion of private clonotypes.

The receptor comes from a human donor with chronic lymphocytic leukemia. The material was PBMCs, obtained before ibrutinib treatment. The rearrangement joined TRBV5-1 to TRBJ2-3; a stretch of 9 junction bases matches TRBD2. The CDR3 in this case is CASSLKLAGVKDTQYF. The sequenced DNA: TGCGCCAGCAGCTTAAAATTAGCGGGGGTGAAAGATACGCAGTATTTT.